The 31 T cell receptor beta chains reported below all come from one sample, sequenced in a study of blood T cell repertoires in COVID-19. Some clones are missing from TCRdb's copy, which holds only in-frame ones; the method was immunoSEQ multiplex PCR. The sample gives about 170,000 clones, over 70% of which show up once; about 10% is in the top ten. The sample taken for sequencing was peripheral blood. These receptors originate from a woman older than 75 with active or convalescent COVID-19.

This rearrangement joins TRBV19 to TRBJ1-5; a weak D match, TRBD1 (6 bases). The CDR3 sequence is 13 residues long. The germline V gene has CDR1 LNHDA and CDR2 SQIVND (reference sequence). V shed 2 bases and J shed 4 bases, with 6 bases lying between them. For the CDR3, the DNA is TGTGCCAGTAGTATAAGGGGGAATCAGCCCCAGCATTTT. Translation gives CASSIRGNQPQHF.

Comment on this clone: Different DNA sequences within this sample yield the same CDR3. CDR3 region: CATSRDRGGGETQYF. The CDR3 bases are TGTGCCACCAGCAGAGATCGAGGGGGCGGAGAGACCCAGTACTTC. The chain combines TRBV15 with TRBJ2-5, with 7 bases fitting TRBD1. The CDR3 consists of 15 residues. From germline, CDR1 is LNHNV and CDR2 YYDKDF (reference sequence). Trimming took 0 bases from V and 4 from J; bases not matched to a gene: 5.

The chain employs TRBV6-1 and TRBJ1-2; a possible D gene is TRBD1 (6 bases). Germline lookup yields CDR1 MNHNS and CDR2 SASEGT. The V end was cut by 2 bases, the J end by 8 bases, with 21 bases between. The CDR3 contains 16 residues. DNA for the CDR3: TGTGCCAGCAGTGAACCCGGGGGGGGCCCCGGGGAGGGCTACACCTTC. It is translated as CASSEPGGGPGEGYTF.

This sequence joins TRBV15 and TRBJ2-7, with a possible D match to TRBD2 (7 bases). The ends were cut back, 0 bases at V and 3 bases at J, with 18 bases in the middle. Germline V CDR1 and CDR2: LNHNV, YYDKDF (reference sequence). The CDR3 runs to 17 residues. CDR3 in DNA: TGTGCCACCAGCAGAGATACGGGGGCGGGGAGGGTCTACGAGCAGTACTTC. It translates to CATSRDTGAGRVYEQYF.

The chain couples TRBV6-5 to TRBJ2-5; 12 bases are a match to TRBD2. Germline CDR1 MNHEY, CDR2 SVGAGI. Trimming cost V 6 bases and J 2 bases; bases outside gene matches: 1. The CDR3 has 14 amino acids. CDR3 nucleotide sequence: TGTGCCAGCAGAACTAGCGGGGGGCAAGAGACCCAGTACTTC. Amino acid sequence: CASRTSGGQETQYF.

The V and J genes are TRBV19 and TRBJ1-2; unclear D gene. Germline assignment: CDR1 LNHDA and CDR2 SQIVND (reference sequence). V lost 7 bases and J lost 0, with 15 bases in between. The CDR3 loop spans 15 amino acids. In nucleotides, the CDR3 is TGTGCCAGTACCCCGGTCGGCGGGTCTAACTATGGCTACACCTTC. Its protein product is CASTPVGGSNYGYTF.

The genes are TRBV9 and TRBJ1-1, with TRBD1 as a possible D gene (6 bases). Germline lookup yields CDR1 SGDLS and CDR2 YYNGEE. Trimming left V 3 bases short and J 1 base short, with 10 bases between. This CDR3 is 14 amino acids long. The CDR3 here is CASSGTTGNTEAFF. As DNA, the CDR3 is TGTGCCAGCAGCGGGACGACAGGGAACACTGAAGCTTTCTTT.

This rearrangement joins TRBV2 to TRBJ2-7; TRBD1 aligns across 7 bases. CDR1 SNHLY and CDR2 FYNNEI come from the germline V gene. The V and J ends lost 7 bases and 7 bases, in that order; junction bases with no gene match: 16. The CDR3 length is 15 residues. The CDR3 reads CASTKTGATAREQYF. In DNA, the CDR3 is TGTGCCAGCACTAAAACAGGGGCTACGGCTCGTGAGCAGTACTTC.

This sequence joins TRBV5-6 and TRBJ2-7; TRBD1 agrees at 8 bases. Germline CDR1 reads SGHDT; CDR2 reads YYEEEE. The CDR3 runs to 15 residues. The J segment lost 2 bases and the V segment lost 5 bases, leaving 9 bases of the junction unmatched. The CDR3 loop reads CASRSRTGFPYEQYF. In DNA form, the CDR3 reads TGTGCCAGCAGGTCAAGGACAGGGTTTCCCTACGAGCAGTACTTC.

The rearrangement uses TRBV4-3 and TRBJ2-7; the D gene is possibly TRBD2 (6 bases). This CDR3 has 17 amino acids. V lost 0 bases, J lost 3 bases, and 18 bases lay in between. Germline V lookup: CDR1 LGHNA, CDR2 YSLEER. The CDR3 DNA sequence: TGCGCCAGCAGCCAAGATCGTAGCGGCGCGGGCTTCTACGAGCAGTACTTC. As protein: CASSQDRSGAGFYEQYF.

The V gene is TRBV2, the J gene TRBJ2-5; TRBD2 matches 12 bases. J lost 0 bases, V lost 7 bases, and 3 bases had no gene match. Germline CDR1 reads SNHLY; CDR2 reads FYNNEI. This CDR3 is built from 15 residues. The CDR3 nucleotides are TGTGCCAGCACCGGACTAGCGGGGTACCAAGAGACCCAGTACTTC. It is translated as CASTGLAGYQETQYF.

The chain joins TRBV25-1 to TRBJ2-2, with D perhaps matching TRBD1 (6 bases). The V gene lost 6 bases and the J gene lost 0 bases, with 14 bases spanning the gap. The CDR3 is 16 residues long. Germline V lookup: CDR1 MGHDK, CDR2 SYGVNS. The CDR3 region is CASRSSGQANTGELFF. The CDR3, as DNA: TGTGCCAGCAGAAGCTCGGGACAAGCGAACACCGGGGAGCTGTTTTTT. Combining the CDR3 with reference TRBV25-1 and TRBJ2-2 gives the whole variable domain EADIYQTPRYLVIGTGKKITLECSQTMGHDKMYWYQQDPGMELHLIHYSYGVNSTEKGDLSSESTVSRIRTEHFPLTLESARPSHTSQYLCASRSSGQANTGELFFGEGSRLTVL.

The rearrangement uses TRBV3-1 (or the pseudogene TRBV3-2) and TRBJ1-1, with D perhaps TRBD1 (5 bases). Germline-derived CDR1 and CDR2 are LGHDT and YNNKEL (reference sequence). This CDR3 region has 15 residues. V gave up 4 bases and J gave up 3 bases, with 15 bases separating them. The CDR3 reads CASSRTRVVDTEAFF. In DNA, the CDR3 is TGTGCCAGCAGCCGGACCAGGGTTGTGGACACTGAAGCTTTCTTT.

This clone was observed a handful of times. The DNA for the CDR3 is TGTGCCAGCAGCTTAGTCGGCGCAGGGGTCTCCTTCGGTTCACCCCTCCACTTT. As protein: CASSLVGAGVSFGSPLHF. The J gene is TRBJ1-6, the V gene TRBV7-8, with a weak D call TRBD1 (6 bases). CDR1 is SGHVS, CDR2 FQNEAQ, per germline. V lost 1 base and J 9 bases, leaving 22 bases between the germline ends. The length of the CDR3 is 18 residues.

The chain combines TRBV5-1 with TRBJ1-4; D remains unclear. The V and J ends lost 0 bases and 0 bases respectively, with 6 bases between them. The germline CDR1 and CDR2 sequences are SGHRS and YFSETQ. The CDR3 has 15 amino acids. CDR3: CASSLEQPTNEKLFF. The CDR3 coding sequence is TGCGCCAGCAGCTTGGAGCAACCAACTAATGAAAAACTGTTTTTT.

With respect to this clone: A read error may produce the germline difference seen at one junction end. The DNA of the CDR3 is TGTGCCAGCCCACCGGGACGGGGGGCTCCCGGGGCCAACGTCCTGACTTTC. This gives the protein CASPPGRGAPGANVLTF. V and J are TRBV18 and TRBJ2-6; possibly TRBD2 for D (7 bases). CDR3 size: 17 residues. Looked up from germline, CDR1 is KGHSH and CDR2 is LQKENI. Looking up the rest from reference TRBV18 and TRBJ2-6 gives the full variable domain: NAGVMQNPRHLVRRRGQEARLRCSPMKGHSHVYWYRQLPEEGLKFMVYLQKENIIDESGMPKERFSAEFPKEGPSILRIQQVVRGDSAAYFCASPPGRGAPGANVLTFGAGSRLTVL.

In this sample, this clone turned up once. The genes are TRBV27 and TRBJ2-5, with 7 bases identical to TRBD1. V was clipped by 3 bases and J by 4 bases; unmatched bases: 5. The CDR3 runs to 14 residues. The germline V gene encodes CDR1 MNHEY and CDR2 SMNVEV (reference sequence). The CDR3 DNA reads TGTGCCAGCAGTTTCGACAGGGTGGGAGAGACCCAGTACTTC. As protein: CASSFDRVGETQYF.

The V call is TRBV7-2, the J call TRBJ1-3; 8 nucleotides match TRBD1. The CDR3 totals 15 residues. V lost 5 bases and J lost 4; bases outside the gene matches: 7. Germline CDR1 and CDR2: SGHTA and FQGNSA. The CDR3 DNA sequence: TGTGCCAGCAGCGATACAGGGGGAAAAGGAAACACCATATATTTT. This gives the protein CASSDTGGKGNTIYF. The entire variable domain, with the rest obtained from reference TRBV7-2 and TRBJ1-3, is as follows: GAGVSQSPSNKVTEKGKDVELRCDPISGHTALYWYRQSLGQGLEFLIYFQGNSAPDKSGLPSDRFSAERTGGSVSTLTIQRTQQEDSAVYLCASSDTGGKGNTIYFGEGSWLTVV.

The V call is TRBV5-5, the J call TRBJ2-6, with D perhaps TRBD1 (6 bases). This CDR3 is built from 16 residues. The germline V and J ends were trimmed by 4 bases and 1 base, with 12 bases remaining between them. Germline V gives CDR1 SGHKS, CDR2 YYEKEE (reference sequence). The CDR3 is CASSPETGSGANVLTF. The CDR3, as DNA: TGTGCCAGCAGCCCCGAAACAGGGTCTGGGGCCAACGTCCTGACTTTC.

J is TRBJ1-2 and V is TRBV28, with D tentatively TRBD1 (5 bases). The germline CDR1 and CDR2 sequences are MDHEN and SYDVKM. Trimming stripped 5 bases from V and 2 bases from J, with 6 bases between. This CDR3 is built from 12 residues. DNA of the CDR3: TGTGCCAGCAGTCGACAGAACTATGGCTACACCTTC. Protein: CASSRQNYGYTF.

The V and J genes are TRBV7-9 and TRBJ1-4; TRBD1 aligns across 8 bases. The CDR3 covers 13 residues. J lost 8 bases, V lost 1 base, and 0 bases had no gene match. From germline, CDR1 is SEHNR and CDR2 FQNEAQ (reference sequence). The CDR3 sequence: CASSLDRGEKLFF. The CDR3 nucleotides read TGTGCCAGCAGCTTAGACAGGGGGGAAAAACTGTTTTTT.

The table lists this clone with a few counts. The chain links TRBV6-4 to TRBJ1-2; 7 bases align to TRBD1. V lost 6 bases to trimming and J lost 5 bases; unmatched junction nucleotides: 12. CDR3 length: 15 amino acids. Per germline, CDR1 MRHNA and CDR2 SNTAGT. As DNA, the CDR3 is TGTGCCAGCAGCCTAACAGGGGCCCCAGGGTATGGCTACACCTTC. Translated, it gives CASSLTGAPGYGYTF.

This clone has a handful of counts. The rearrangement joins TRBV5-1 to TRBJ2-2, with 12 bases aligning to TRBD2. The V and J ends lost 3 bases and 6 bases, in that order; junction bases with no gene match: 21. Looked up from germline, CDR1 is SGHRS and CDR2 is YFSETQ. This CDR3 is built from 21 residues. CDR3 protein: CASSSPPRTSGILEGAGELFF. The CDR3 coding sequence is TGCGCCAGCAGCTCCCCCCCAAGGACTAGCGGGATCCTAGAGGGGGCCGGGGAGCTGTTTTTT.

This sequence joins TRBV28 and TRBJ1-1; no firm D call. This CDR3 is built from 12 residues. Germline CDR1 reads MDHEN; CDR2 reads SYDVKM. Deletions cut 5 bases from V and 4 bases from J, with 8 bases between. CDR3 loop: CASSPQVTEAFF. The CDR3 nucleotides are TGTGCCAGCAGTCCTCAGGTCACTGAAGCTTTCTTT.

The chain recombines TRBV6-5 with TRBJ1-6; 9 bases line up with TRBD1. The CDR3 totals 13 residues. Trimming cost V 7 bases and J 9 bases; bases outside gene matches: 4. Germline V gene sequence: CDR1 MNHEY, CDR2 SVGAGI. CDR3 amino acids: CASNPGQGSPLHF. DNA for the CDR3: TGTGCCAGCAATCCGGGACAGGGTTCACCCCTCCACTTT.

The chain carries TRBV10-1 and TRBJ1-1, with a possible D match to TRBD1 (6 bases). CDR3 length: 14 amino acids. From germline, CDR1 is WNHNN and CDR2 SYGVQD (reference sequence). The germline V and J ends were trimmed by 5 bases and 2 bases, with 12 bases remaining between them. The CDR3 loop reads CASSSGTTNTEAFF. In DNA form, the CDR3 reads TGCGCCAGCAGTTCCGGGACAACTAACACTGAAGCTTTCTTT.

The rearrangement joins TRBV5-1 to TRBJ2-3, with D perhaps matching TRBD2 (6 bases). The CDR3 extends over 13 amino acids. Trimming cost V 6 bases and J 6 bases, with 14 bases left between them. Per germline, CDR1 SGHRS and CDR2 YFSETQ. CDR3 in DNA: TGCGCCAGCACCCAATTCGGGGGTGATACGCAGTATTTT. Its translation: CASTQFGGDTQYF.

This clone has only one observation. The chain links TRBV5-1 to TRBJ1-4; weak D call: TRBD1 (5 bases). Trimming took off 5 bases at V and 2 bases at J, with 13 bases between the two ends. From germline, CDR1 is SGHRS and CDR2 YFSETQ. CDR3 length: 15 residues. The CDR3 sequence is CASSGGGATNEKLFF. CDR3 nucleotides: TGCGCCAGCAGTGGAGGAGGGGCGACTAATGAAAAACTGTTTTTT.

The genes are TRBV11-2 and TRBJ1-1; a weak D match, TRBD1 (6 bases). The germline V and J ends were trimmed by 6 bases and 3 bases, with 11 bases remaining between them. Germline assignment: CDR1 SGHAT and CDR2 FQNNGV. The CDR3 is 13 amino acids. The DNA for the CDR3 is TGTGCCAGCAGTCAAACAGGGTACACTGAAGCTTTCTTT. Amino acids: CASSQTGYTEAFF. The full variable domain, rest sourced from reference TRBV11-2 and TRBJ1-1, is EAGVAQSPRYKIIEKRQSVAFWCNPISGHATLYWYQQILGQGPKLLIQFQNNGVVDDSQLPKDRFSAERLKGVDSTLKIQPAKLEDSAVYLCASSQTGYTEAFFGQGTRLTVV.

V usage is TRBV5-5 and J usage is TRBJ1-4, with D unclear. The CDR3 sequence is 14 residues long. CDR1 and CDR2 (germline): SGHKS, YYEKEE (reference sequence). V lost 6 bases, J lost 5 bases, and 14 bases lay in between. The CDR3 sequence is CASTLLTVNEKLFF. As DNA, the CDR3 is TGTGCCAGCACCCTGTTAACAGTAAATGAAAAACTGTTTTTT.

The CDR3 coding sequence is TGTGCCAGCAGCCAGAACAGGGATGTCACCGGGGAGCTGTTTTTT. Translating it yields CASSQNRDVTGELFF. The chain joins TRBV3-1 (or the pseudogene TRBV3-2) to TRBJ2-2, with D possibly TRBD1 on 6 matching bases. V was pared by 3 bases and J by 4 bases, with 12 bases between. The CDR3 spans 15 residues. Germline CDR1 is LGHDT and CDR2 is YNNKEL (reference sequence).